Many counts were recorded for the clone carrying this TCR beta chain. Its antigen is not identified. J was trimmed by 3 bases and V by 6 bases; bases with no gene match: 3. The germline gives CDR1 SGHKS, CDR2 YYEKEE (reference sequence). The length of the CDR3 is 13 residues. This sample stems from a study of neurological immune-mediated disorders. Findings of the study overall: Phylogenetic grouping assigned the repertoires of 18 of 34 multiple sclerosis patients to a single related-CDR3 cluster, which may represent a signature. Patients with HTLV-1-associated myelopathy had the highest level of TCR clonal expansion, whereas patients with multiple sclerosis had the lowest level, falling beneath the level found in healthy controls.

The authors made cDNA by 5'RACE with 10-nucleotide random UMIs. MiXCR, applied by TCRdb to the 5' RACE reads, yields one record per CDR3 protein. The data contain 50,000 to 80,000 distinct CDR3 sequences, less than 5.5% of them seen just once; the ten biggest clones take up less than 8%. The receptor comes from a man aged 25-45 years with multiple sclerosis. The specimen sequenced was PBMCs. The chain couples TRBV5-5 to TRBJ2-7; 10 bases line up with TRBD2. The CDR3 is CASKLAGNYEQYF. Here the CDR3 DNA reads TGTGCCAGCAAACTAGCGGGGAACTACGAGCAGTACTTC.